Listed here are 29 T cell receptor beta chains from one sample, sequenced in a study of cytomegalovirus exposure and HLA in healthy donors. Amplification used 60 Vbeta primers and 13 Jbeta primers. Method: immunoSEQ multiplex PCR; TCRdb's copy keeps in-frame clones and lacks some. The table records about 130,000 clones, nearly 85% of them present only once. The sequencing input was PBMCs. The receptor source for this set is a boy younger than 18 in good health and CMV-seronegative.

The CDR3: CASSQKAGGQQFF. CDR3 sequence (DNA): TGTGCCAGCAGCCAGAAAGCGGGAGGACAGCAGTTCTTC. This sequence joins TRBV2 and TRBJ2-1, with TRBD2 matching 9 bases. The CDR3 consists of 13 residues. After removal of 6 bases from V and 11 bases from J, the junction contained 8 bases not matched to a gene. CDR1 and CDR2 (germline): SNHLY, FYNNEI.

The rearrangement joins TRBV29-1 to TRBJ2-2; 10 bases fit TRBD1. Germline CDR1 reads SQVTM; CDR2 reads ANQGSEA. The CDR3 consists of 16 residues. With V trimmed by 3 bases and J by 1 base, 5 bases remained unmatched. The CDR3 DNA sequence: TGCAGCGTTGAGGGTGGGACAGGGGAGAACACCGGGGAGCTGTTTTTT. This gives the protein CSVEGGTGENTGELFF.

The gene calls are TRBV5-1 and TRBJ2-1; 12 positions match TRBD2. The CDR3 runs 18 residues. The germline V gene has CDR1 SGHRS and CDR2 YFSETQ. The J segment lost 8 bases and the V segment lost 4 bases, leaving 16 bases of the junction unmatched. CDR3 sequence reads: CASSVATSGRLSGDEQFF. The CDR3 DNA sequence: TGCGCCAGCAGCGTCGCGACTAGCGGGAGACTCTCCGGGGATGAGCAGTTCTTC.

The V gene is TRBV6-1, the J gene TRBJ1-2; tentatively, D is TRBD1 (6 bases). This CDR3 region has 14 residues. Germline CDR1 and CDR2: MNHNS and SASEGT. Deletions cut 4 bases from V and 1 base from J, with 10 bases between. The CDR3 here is CASSVQGNNYGYTF. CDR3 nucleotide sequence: TGTGCCAGCAGTGTACAGGGAAATAACTATGGCTACACCTTC.

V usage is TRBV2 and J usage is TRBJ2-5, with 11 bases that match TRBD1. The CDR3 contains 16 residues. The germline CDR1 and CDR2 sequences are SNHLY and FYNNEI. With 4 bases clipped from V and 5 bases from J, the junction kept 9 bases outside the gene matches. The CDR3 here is CASSALRDRGMETQYF. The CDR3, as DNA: TGTGCCAGCAGTGCCCTCCGGGACAGGGGGATGGAGACCCAGTACTTC. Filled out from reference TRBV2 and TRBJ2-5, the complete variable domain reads EPEVTQTPSHQVTQMGQEVILRCVPISNHLYFYWYRQILGQKVEFLVSFYNNEISEKSEIFDDQFSVERPDGSNFTLKIRSTKLEDSAMYFCASSALRDRGMETQYFGPGTRLLVL.

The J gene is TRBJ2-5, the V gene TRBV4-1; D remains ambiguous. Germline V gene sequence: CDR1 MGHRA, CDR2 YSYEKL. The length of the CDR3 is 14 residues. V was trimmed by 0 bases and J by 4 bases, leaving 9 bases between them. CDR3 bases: TGCGCCAGCAGCCAAGATTGGAGACCAGAGACCCAGTACTTC. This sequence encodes CASSQDWRPETQYF.

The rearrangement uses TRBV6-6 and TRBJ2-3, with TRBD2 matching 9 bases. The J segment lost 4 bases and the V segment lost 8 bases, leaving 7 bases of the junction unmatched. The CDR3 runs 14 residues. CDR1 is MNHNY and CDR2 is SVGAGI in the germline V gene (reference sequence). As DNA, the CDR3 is TGTGCCAGCGGAACAGCGGGGGGCCCAGATACGCAGTATTTT. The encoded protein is CASGTAGGPDTQYF.

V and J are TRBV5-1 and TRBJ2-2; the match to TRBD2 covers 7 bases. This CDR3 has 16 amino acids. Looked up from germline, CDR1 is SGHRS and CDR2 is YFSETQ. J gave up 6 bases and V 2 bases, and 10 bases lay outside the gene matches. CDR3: CASSFGSTSVAGELFF. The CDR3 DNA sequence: TGCGCCAGCAGCTTCGGGTCCACTAGCGTGGCCGGGGAGCTGTTTTTT. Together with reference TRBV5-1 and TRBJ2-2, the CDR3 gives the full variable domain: KAGVTQTPRYLIKTRGQQVTLSCSPISGHRSVSWYQQTPGQGLQFLFEYFSETQRNKGNFPGRFSGRQFSNSRSEMNVSTLELGDSALYLCASSFGSTSVAGELFFGEGSRLTVL.

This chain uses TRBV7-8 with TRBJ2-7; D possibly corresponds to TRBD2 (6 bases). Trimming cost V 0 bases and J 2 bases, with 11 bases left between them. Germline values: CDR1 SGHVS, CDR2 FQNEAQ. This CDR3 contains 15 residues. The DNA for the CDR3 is TGTGCCAGCAGCTTAGCGGGGCGGGAAACCTACGAGCAGTACTTC. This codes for CASSLAGRETYEQYF.

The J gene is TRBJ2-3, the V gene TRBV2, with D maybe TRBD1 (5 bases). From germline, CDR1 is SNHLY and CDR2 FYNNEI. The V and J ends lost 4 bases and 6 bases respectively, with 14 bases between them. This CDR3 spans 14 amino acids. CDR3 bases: TGTGCCAGCAGTGGGGGCTCTCGGGCGGATACGCAGTATTTT. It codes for CASSGGSRADTQYF.

The CDR3 spells CATLPGTGVGGYTF. The CDR3 DNA sequence: TGTGCCACCCTCCCCGGGACAGGGGTAGGTGGCTACACCTTC. This chain uses TRBV6-5 with TRBJ1-2, with 10 nucleotides matching TRBD1. The V segment lost 10 bases and the J segment 7 bases; nucleotides outside the gene matches: 12. The CDR3 is 14 residues long. Germline CDR1 and CDR2: MNHEY and SVGAGI.

CDR3 loop: CASSQVVIAVSYEQYF. CDR3 bases: TGCGCCAGCAGCCAAGTTGTGATAGCGGTCTCCTACGAGCAGTACTTC. The J gene is TRBJ2-7, the V gene TRBV4-1; TRBD2 might be the D (6 bases). Germline V gene data show CDR1 as MGHRA and CDR2 as YSYEKL. The length of the CDR3 is 16 residues. V shed 1 base and J shed 0 bases, with 13 bases lying between them.

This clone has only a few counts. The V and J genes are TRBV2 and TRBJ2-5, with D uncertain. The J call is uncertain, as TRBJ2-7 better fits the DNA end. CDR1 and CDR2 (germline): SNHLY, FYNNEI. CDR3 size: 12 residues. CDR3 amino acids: CASSDLSYEQYF. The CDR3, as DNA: TGTGCCAGCAGTGACCTATCCTACGAGCAGTACTTC.

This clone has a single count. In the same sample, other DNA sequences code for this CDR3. CDR3 region: CASSPRDSLYEQYF. The DNA for the CDR3 is TGCGCCAGCAGCCCCCGGGACAGCCTCTACGAGCAGTACTTC. This chain connects TRBV5-1 to TRBJ2-7; TRBD1 agrees at 7 bases. The germline CDR1 and CDR2 sequences are SGHRS and YFSETQ. The CDR3 spans 14 residues. V lost 4 bases and J lost 3; bases outside the gene matches: 7.

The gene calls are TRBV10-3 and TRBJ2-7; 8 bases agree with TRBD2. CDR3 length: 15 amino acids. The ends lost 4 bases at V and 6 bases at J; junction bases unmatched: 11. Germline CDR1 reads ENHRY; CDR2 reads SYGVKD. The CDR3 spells CAISAGGRESGEQYF. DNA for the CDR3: TGTGCCATCAGTGCGGGGGGGAGGGAAAGTGGCGAGCAGTACTTC.

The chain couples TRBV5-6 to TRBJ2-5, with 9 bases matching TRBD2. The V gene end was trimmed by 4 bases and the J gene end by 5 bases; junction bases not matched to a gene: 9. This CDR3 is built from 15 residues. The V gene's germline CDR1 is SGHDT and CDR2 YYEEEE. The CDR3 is CASSPLAGDSETQYF. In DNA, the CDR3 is TGTGCCAGCAGCCCCTTAGCGGGAGACTCTGAGACCCAGTACTTC.

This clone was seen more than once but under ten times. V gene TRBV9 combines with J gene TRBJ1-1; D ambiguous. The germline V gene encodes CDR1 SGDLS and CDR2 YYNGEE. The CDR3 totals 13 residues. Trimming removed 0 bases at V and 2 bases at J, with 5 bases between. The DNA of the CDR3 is TGTGCCAGCAGCGTAGCCCCTAACACTGAAGCTTTCTTT. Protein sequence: CASSVAPNTEAFF.

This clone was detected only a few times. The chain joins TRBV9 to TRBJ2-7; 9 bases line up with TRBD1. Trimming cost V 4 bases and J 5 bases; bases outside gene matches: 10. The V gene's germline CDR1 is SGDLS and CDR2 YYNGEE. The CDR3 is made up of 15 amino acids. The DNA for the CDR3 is TGTGCCAGCAGCCGAGGGGACAGGGCAGGAAACGAGCAGTACTTC. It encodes CASSRGDRAGNEQYF. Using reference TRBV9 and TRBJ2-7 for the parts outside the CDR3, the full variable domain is DSGVTQTPKHLITATGQRVTLRCSPRSGDLSVYWYQQSLDQGLQFLIQYYNGEERAKGNILERFSAQQFPDLHSELNLSSLELGDSALYFCASSRGDRAGNEQYFGPGTRLTVT.

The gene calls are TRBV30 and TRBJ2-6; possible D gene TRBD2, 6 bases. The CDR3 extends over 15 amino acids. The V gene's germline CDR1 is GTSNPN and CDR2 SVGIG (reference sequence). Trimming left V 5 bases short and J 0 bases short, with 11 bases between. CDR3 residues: CAWSTGGSGANVLTF. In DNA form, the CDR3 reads TGTGCCTGGTCGACCGGGGGCTCTGGGGCCAACGTCCTGACTTTC.

The CDR3 sequence is CASRERDSNEQFF. CDR3 coding DNA: TGTGCCAGCAGAGAGAGAGACAGCAATGAGCAGTTCTTC. The chain joins TRBV6-6 to TRBJ2-1; D might be TRBD1 (5 bases). CDR3 length equals 13 residues. Trimming took off 6 bases at V and 6 bases at J, with 12 bases between the two ends. Germline values: CDR1 MNHNY, CDR2 SVGAGI (reference sequence).

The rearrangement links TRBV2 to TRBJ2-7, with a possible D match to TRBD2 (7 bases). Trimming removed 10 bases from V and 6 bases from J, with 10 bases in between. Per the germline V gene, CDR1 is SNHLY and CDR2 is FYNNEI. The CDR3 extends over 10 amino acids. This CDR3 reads CATGGPEQYF. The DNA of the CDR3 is TGTGCCACCGGGGGGCCCGAGCAGTACTTC.

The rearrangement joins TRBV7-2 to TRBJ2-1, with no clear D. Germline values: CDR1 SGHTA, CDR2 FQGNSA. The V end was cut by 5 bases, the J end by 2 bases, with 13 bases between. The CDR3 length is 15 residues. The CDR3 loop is CASSASELPYNEQFF. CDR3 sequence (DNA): TGTGCCAGCAGCGCCTCTGAACTCCCCTACAATGAGCAGTTCTTC. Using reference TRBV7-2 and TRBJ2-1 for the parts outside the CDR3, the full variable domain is GAGVSQSPSNKVTEKGKDVELRCDPISGHTALYWYRQSLGQGLEFLIYFQGNSAPDKSGLPSDRFSAERTGGSVSTLTIQRTQQEDSAVYLCASSASELPYNEQFFGPGTRLTVL.

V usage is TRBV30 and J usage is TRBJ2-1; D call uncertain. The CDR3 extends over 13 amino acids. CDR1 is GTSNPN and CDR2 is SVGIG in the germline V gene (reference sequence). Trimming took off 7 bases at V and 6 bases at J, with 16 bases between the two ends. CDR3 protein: CAYGSMQSNEQFF. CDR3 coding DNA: TGTGCCTACGGTTCGATGCAAAGCAATGAGCAGTTCTTC.

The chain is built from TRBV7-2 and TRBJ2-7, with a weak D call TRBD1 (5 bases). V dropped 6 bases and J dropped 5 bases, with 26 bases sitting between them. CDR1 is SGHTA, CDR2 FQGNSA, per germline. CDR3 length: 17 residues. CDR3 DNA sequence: TGTGCCAGCAGTTTTAGCACAGGTGGGCAGGGTGAGGACGAGCAGTACTTC. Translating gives CASSFSTGGQGEDEQYF.

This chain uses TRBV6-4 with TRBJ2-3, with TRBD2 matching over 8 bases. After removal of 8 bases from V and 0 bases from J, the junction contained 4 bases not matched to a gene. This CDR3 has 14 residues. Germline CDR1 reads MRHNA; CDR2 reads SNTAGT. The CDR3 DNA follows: TGTGCCAGCGTTTCTAGCGGGAGCACAGATACGCAGTATTTT. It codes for CASVSSGSTDTQYF.

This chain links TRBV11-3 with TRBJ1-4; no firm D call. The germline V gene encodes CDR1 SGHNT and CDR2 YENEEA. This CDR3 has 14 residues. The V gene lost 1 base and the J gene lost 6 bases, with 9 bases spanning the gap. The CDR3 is CASSLGVADEKLFF. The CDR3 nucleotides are TGTGCCAGCAGCTTAGGGGTAGCCGATGAAAAACTGTTTTTT.

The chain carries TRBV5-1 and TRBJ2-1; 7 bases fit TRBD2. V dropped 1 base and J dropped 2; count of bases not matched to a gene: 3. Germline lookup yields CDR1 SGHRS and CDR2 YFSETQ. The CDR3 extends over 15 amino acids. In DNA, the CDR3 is TGCGCCAGCAGCTTGTTGGGGGGGGCCTACAATGAGCAGTTCTTC. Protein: CASSLLGGAYNEQFF.

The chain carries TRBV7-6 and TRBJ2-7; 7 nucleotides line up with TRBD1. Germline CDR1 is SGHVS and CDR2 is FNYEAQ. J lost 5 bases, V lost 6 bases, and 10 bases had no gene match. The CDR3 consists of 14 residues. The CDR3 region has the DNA TGTGCCAGCAGTCCTAGTGAGGGGGCCAACGAGCAGTACTTC. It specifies CASSPSEGANEQYF.

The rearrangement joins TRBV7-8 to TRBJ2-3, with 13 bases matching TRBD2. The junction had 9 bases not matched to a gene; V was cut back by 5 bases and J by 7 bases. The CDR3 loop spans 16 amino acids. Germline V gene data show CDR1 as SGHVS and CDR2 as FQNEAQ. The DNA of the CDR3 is TGTGCCAGCAGCCTGGGACTAGCGGGACCCAGATATACGCAGTATTTT. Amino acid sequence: CASSLGLAGPRYTQYF.